This passage covers 19 T cell receptor beta chains from one sample sequenced in a study of cytomegalovirus exposure and HLA in healthy donors. Use of 60 Vbeta and 13 Jbeta primers characterized the PCR. Generated by immunoSEQ multiplex PCR, the TCRdb table keeps only in-frame clones and is missing some. The data hold 70,000 to 100,000 clones, with 65% observed a single time. The sequencing input was PBMCs. The receptors derive from a woman aged 50 to 60 in good health and CMV-seropositive.

This clone was seen a handful of times. The chain carries TRBV14 and TRBJ2-2; weak D call: TRBD1 (6 bases). CDR3 length equals 16 residues. The germline V and J ends were trimmed by 3 bases and 0 bases, with 11 bases remaining between them. The germline V gene has CDR1 SGHDN and CDR2 FVKESK. The CDR3 here is CASSHTGHANTGELFF. CDR3 nucleotides: TGTGCCAGCAGCCATACGGGACACGCGAACACCGGGGAGCTGTTTTTT.

This clone was seen a few times. The chain combines TRBV7-2 with TRBJ1-3, with unresolved D. CDR1 is SGHTA, CDR2 FQGNSA, per germline. The CDR3 is 15 amino acids. V lost 2 bases and J lost 0, with 8 bases in between. CDR3 region: CASSLRTSSGNTIYF. The CDR3 coding sequence is TGTGCCAGCAGCTTACGAACGAGCTCTGGAAACACCATATATTTT.

The rearrangement joins TRBV29-1 to TRBJ1-6; D might be TRBD1 (6 bases). V was trimmed by 8 bases and J by 10 bases, leaving 18 bases between them. Germline V gene lookup returns CDR1 SQVTM and CDR2 ANQGSEA. This CDR3 contains 13 residues. CDR3 bases: TGCAGCCCCCGCAGACAGGTTGGCTCACCCCTCCACTTT. Its translation is CSPRRQVGSPLHF.

The chain has TRBV4-3 and TRBJ1-5; D unclear. The CDR3 length is 17 residues. Germline V lookup: CDR1 LGHNA, CDR2 YSLEER. With 7 bases removed from V and 0 bases from J, the gap between germline ends came to 19 bases. This CDR3 is CASTLTWALGSNQPQHF. The CDR3 coding sequence is TGCGCCAGCACCCTAACTTGGGCCTTGGGTAGCAATCAGCCCCAGCATTTT.

This chain uses TRBV25-1 with TRBJ1-2; no firm D call. Germline CDR1 MGHDK, CDR2 SYGVNS. Deletions cut 3 bases from V and 1 base from J, with 15 bases between. This CDR3 is 16 amino acids long. The CDR3 sequence: CASSDWSTRNNYGYTF. As DNA, the CDR3 is TGTGCCAGCAGTGACTGGAGTACTAGAAATAACTATGGCTACACCTTC.

The gene calls are TRBV7-8 and TRBJ1-5; weak D call: TRBD1 (6 bases). Trimming took off 3 bases at V and 6 bases at J, with 12 bases between the two ends. Germline V gene sequence: CDR1 SGHVS, CDR2 FQNEAQ. The CDR3 runs to 14 residues. CDR3 region: CASSFEQGGQPQHF. CDR3 coding DNA: TGTGCCAGCAGCTTCGAACAGGGCGGTCAGCCCCAGCATTTT.

The rearrangement joins TRBV10-3 to TRBJ1-4, with D perhaps TRBD1 (5 bases). The CDR3 contains 14 residues. Trimming left V 2 bases short and J 3 bases short, with 7 bases between. Germline CDR1 and CDR2: ENHRY and SYGVKD. CDR3 residues: CAISEEGANEKLFF. The CDR3 region has the DNA TGTGCCATCAGTGAGGAAGGGGCTAATGAAAAACTGTTTTTT.

The V and J genes are TRBV7-9 and TRBJ1-1, with D perhaps TRBD1 (6 bases). V was cut by 5 bases and J by 1 base, with 14 bases left in between. CDR3 size: 15 residues. In germline, CDR1 is SEHNR, CDR2 FQNEAQ (reference sequence). The DNA of the CDR3 is TGTGCCAGCAGCACAAACAGGGAGGGGAACACTGAAGCTTTCTTT. Its translation is CASSTNREGNTEAFF.

The chain couples TRBV5-5 to TRBJ2-6, with 7 positions matching TRBD1. The CDR3 has 17 amino acids. Germline V CDR1 and CDR2: SGHKS, YYEKEE (reference sequence). The junction had 9 bases not matched to a gene; V was cut back by 2 bases and J by 4 bases. The DNA for the CDR3 is TGTGCCAGCAGCTTAACCGGGACAGCGCCCGGGGCCAACGTCCTGACTTTC. Protein: CASSLTGTAPGANVLTF.

The V gene is TRBV5-1, the J gene TRBJ2-5; TRBD2 might be the D (5 bases). The CDR3 has 16 amino acids. V was cut by 4 bases and J by 1 base, with 17 bases left in between. Germline V gene lookup returns CDR1 SGHRS and CDR2 YFSETQ. The CDR3 nucleotides read TGCGCCAGCAGCCCGGAGGAGGCCTGGGGCCAAGAGACCCAGTACTTC. This translates into CASSPEEAWGQETQYF.

This clone was counted only a few times. The chain uses TRBV5-1 and TRBJ2-5; 9 bases line up with TRBD2. Trimming removed 0 bases from V and 5 bases from J; junction bases left unmatched: 5. The CDR3 has 15 amino acids. Germline V gives CDR1 SGHRS, CDR2 YFSETQ. The CDR3 loop is CASSLEGGLAETQYF. DNA for the CDR3: TGCGCCAGCAGCTTGGAAGGCGGACTAGCGGAGACCCAGTACTTC.

This chain uses TRBV7-6 with TRBJ1-2; 7 bases are a match to TRBD1. CDR3 length: 15 residues. The V and J ends lost 4 bases and 7 bases, in that order; junction bases with no gene match: 12. Per germline, CDR1 SGHVS and CDR2 FNYEAQ. CDR3 nucleotide sequence: TGTGCCAGCAGCTCCTTCAACGCCTACAGGGGTGGCTACACCTTC. Translated: CASSSFNAYRGGYTF.

The chain uses TRBV7-9 and TRBJ2-1; 8 bases fit TRBD2. CDR3 length: 13 amino acids. Trimming cost V 7 bases and J 8 bases; bases outside gene matches: 7. CDR1 SEHNR and CDR2 FQNEAQ come from the germline V gene (reference sequence). The DNA of the CDR3 is TGTGCCAGCACCCGGGAGGGGAGCGATGAGCAGTTCTTC. Translating gives CASTREGSDEQFF.

Turning to this clone: The sample has other DNA sequences that encode this CDR3 too. The chain recombines TRBV6-6 with TRBJ2-7; D gene ambiguous. CDR3 length: 12 residues. The germline CDR1 and CDR2 sequences are MNHNY and SVGAGI (reference sequence). Trimming stripped 4 bases from V and 2 bases from J, with 6 bases between. Here the CDR3 DNA reads TGTGCCAGCAGTTCAGGCGCCTACGAGCAGTACTTC. Translated, it gives CASSSGAYEQYF.

This chain uses TRBV25-1 with TRBJ1-2; 10 bases are shared with TRBD1. The CDR3 runs to 14 residues. The junction had 3 bases not matched to a gene; V was cut back by 0 bases and J by 8 bases. The germline gives CDR1 MGHDK, CDR2 SYGVNS. The CDR3 here is CASSEYDRGRGYTF. In DNA, the CDR3 is TGTGCCAGCAGTGAATATGACAGGGGGCGAGGCTACACCTTC.

The chain combines TRBV2 with TRBJ2-7, with TRBD1 as a possible D gene (6 bases). The V and J ends lost 6 bases and 0 bases respectively, with 9 bases between them. CDR1 is SNHLY and CDR2 is FYNNEI in the germline V gene. The CDR3 has 13 residues. CDR3 bases: TGTGCCAGCAGCCGAGGGGGCTCCTACGAGCAGTACTTC. Protein product: CASSRGGSYEQYF.

There are a few counts of this clone. The chain carries TRBV7-9 and TRBJ2-7, with 8 positions matching TRBD1. The junction had 2 bases not matched to a gene; V was cut back by 1 base and J by 3 bases. Germline V gives CDR1 SEHNR, CDR2 FQNEAQ (reference sequence). The CDR3 sequence is 14 residues long. Here the CDR3 reads CASSLVGQDYEQYF. The CDR3 region has the DNA TGTGCCAGCAGCTTAGTGGGACAGGACTACGAGCAGTACTTC.

The V gene is TRBV29-1, the J gene TRBJ2-3, with a tentative D call TRBD1 (6 bases). V gave up 6 bases and J gave up 0 bases, with 13 bases separating them. In germline, CDR1 is SQVTM, CDR2 ANQGSEA. The CDR3 runs 14 residues. The CDR3 DNA reads TGCAGCGTCGAACAGGGATCTAGCACAGATACGCAGTATTTT. Its protein product is CSVEQGSSTDTQYF.

This sequence joins TRBV4-3 and TRBJ1-3; D not certain. CDR3 length equals 14 residues. V dropped 4 bases and J dropped 4 bases, with 11 bases sitting between them. CDR1 is LGHNA and CDR2 is YSLEER in the germline V gene. In nucleotides, the CDR3 is TGCGCCAGCAGCCCCTCGGTAACGGGAAACACCATATATTTT. It is translated as CASSPSVTGNTIYF.